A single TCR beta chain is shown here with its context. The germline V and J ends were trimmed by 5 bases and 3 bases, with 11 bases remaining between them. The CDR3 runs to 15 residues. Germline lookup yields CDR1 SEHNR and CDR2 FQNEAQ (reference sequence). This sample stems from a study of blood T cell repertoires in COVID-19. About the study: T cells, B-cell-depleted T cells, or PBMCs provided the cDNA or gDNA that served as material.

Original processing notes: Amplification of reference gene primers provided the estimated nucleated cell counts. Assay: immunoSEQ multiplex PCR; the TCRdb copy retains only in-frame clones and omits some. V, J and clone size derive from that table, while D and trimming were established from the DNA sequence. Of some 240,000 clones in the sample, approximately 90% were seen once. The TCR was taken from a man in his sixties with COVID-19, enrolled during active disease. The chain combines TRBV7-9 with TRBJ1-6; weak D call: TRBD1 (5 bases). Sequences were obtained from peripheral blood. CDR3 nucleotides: TGTGCCAGCAGCGCAAGAGACAGCTATAATTCACCCCTCCACTTT. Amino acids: CASSARDSYNSPLHF.